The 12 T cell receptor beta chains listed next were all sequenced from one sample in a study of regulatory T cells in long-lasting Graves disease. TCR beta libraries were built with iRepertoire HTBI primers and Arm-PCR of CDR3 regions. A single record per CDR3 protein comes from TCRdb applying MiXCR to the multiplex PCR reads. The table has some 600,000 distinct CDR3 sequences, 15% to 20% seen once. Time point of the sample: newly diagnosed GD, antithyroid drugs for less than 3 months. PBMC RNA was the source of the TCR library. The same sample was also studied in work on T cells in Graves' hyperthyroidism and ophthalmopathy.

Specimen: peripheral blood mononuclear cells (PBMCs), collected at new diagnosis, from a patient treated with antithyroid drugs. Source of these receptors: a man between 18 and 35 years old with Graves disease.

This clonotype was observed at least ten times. DNA for the CDR3: TGTGCCAGCCTTGAAGGCGGAGTGACCCAGTACTTC. Protein: CASLEGGVTQYF. The chain combines TRBV7-2 with TRBJ2-5; D is ambiguous. The germline V and J ends were trimmed by 8 bases and 7 bases, with 14 bases remaining between them. Per the germline V gene, CDR1 is SGHTA and CDR2 is FQGNSA. The CDR3 is 12 amino acids.

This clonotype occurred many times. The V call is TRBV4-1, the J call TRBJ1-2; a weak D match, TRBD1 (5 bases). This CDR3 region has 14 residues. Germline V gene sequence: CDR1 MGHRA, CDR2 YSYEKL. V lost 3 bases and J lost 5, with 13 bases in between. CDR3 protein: CASSHRDASYGYTF. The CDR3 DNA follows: TGCGCCAGCAGCCACCGGGACGCCTCGTATGGCTACACCTTC.

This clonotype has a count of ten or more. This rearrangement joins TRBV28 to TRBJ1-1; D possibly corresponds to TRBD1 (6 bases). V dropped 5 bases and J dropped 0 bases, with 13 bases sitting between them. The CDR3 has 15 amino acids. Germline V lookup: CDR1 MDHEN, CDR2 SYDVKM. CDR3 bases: TGTGCCAGCAGTCCCCCAGGACAGCTGAACACTGAAGCTTTCTTT. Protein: CASSPPGQLNTEAFF. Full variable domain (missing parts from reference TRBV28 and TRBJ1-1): DVKVTQSSRYLVKRTGEKVFLECVQDMDHENMFWYRQDPGLGLRLIYFSYDVKMKEKGDIPEGYSVSREKKERFSLILESASTNQTSMYLCASSPPGQLNTEAFFGQGTRLTVV.

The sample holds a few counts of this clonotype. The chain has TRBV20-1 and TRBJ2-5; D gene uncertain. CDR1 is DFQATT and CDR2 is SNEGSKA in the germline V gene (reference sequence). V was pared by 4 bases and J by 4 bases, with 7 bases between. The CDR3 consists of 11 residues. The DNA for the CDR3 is TGCAGTGCTACATTACTAGAGACCCAGTACTTC. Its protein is CSATLLETQYF.

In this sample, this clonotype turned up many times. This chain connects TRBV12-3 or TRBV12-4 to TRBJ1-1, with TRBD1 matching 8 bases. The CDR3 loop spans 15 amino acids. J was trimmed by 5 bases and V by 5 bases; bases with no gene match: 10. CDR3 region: CASSPQGAGRTEAFF. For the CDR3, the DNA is TGTGCCAGCAGTCCTCAGGGGGCAGGAAGAACTGAAGCTTTCTTT.

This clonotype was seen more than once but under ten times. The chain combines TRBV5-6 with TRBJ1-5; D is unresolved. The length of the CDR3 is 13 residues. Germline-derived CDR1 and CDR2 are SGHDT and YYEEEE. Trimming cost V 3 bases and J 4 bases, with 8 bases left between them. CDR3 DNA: TGTGCCAGCAGCTACTCGACTAATCAGCCCCAGCATTTT. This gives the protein CASSYSTNQPQHF.

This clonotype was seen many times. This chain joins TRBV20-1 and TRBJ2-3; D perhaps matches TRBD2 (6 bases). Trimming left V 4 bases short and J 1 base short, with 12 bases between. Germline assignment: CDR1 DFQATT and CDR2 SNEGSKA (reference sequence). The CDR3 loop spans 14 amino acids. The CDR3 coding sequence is TGCAGTGCTATAGCGGAGAGGGGCACAGATACGCAGTATTTT. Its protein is CSAIAERGTDTQYF.

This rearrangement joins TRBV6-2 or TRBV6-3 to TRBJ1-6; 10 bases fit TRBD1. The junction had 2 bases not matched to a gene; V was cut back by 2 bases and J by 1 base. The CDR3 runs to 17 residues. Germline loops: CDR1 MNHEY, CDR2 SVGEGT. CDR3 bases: TGTGCCAGCAGTTACCTGGGACAGGGGTCCTATAATTCACCCCTCCACTTT. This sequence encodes CASSYLGQGSYNSPLHF.

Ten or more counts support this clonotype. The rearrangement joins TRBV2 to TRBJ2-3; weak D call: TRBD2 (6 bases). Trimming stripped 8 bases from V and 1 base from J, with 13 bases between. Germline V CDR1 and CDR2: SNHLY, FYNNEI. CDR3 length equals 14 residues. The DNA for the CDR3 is TGTGCCAGCCGACGGGACTTCGGCACAGATACGCAGTATTTT. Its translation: CASRRDFGTDTQYF.

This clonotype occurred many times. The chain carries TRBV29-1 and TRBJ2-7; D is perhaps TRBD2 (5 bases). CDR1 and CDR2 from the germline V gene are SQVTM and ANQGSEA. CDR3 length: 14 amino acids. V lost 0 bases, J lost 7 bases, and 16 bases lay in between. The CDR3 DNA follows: TGCAGCGTTGAAGATAGAGGCAGCACGGGGGAGCAGTACTTC. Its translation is CSVEDRGSTGEQYF.

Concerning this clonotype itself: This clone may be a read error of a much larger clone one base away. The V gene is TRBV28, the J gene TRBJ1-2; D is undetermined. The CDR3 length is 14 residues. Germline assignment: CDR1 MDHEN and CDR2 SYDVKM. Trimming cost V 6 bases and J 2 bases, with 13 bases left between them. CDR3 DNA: TGTGCCAGCAGCTTACGAAGGGAGAACTATGGCTACACCTTC. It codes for CASSLRRENYGYTF.

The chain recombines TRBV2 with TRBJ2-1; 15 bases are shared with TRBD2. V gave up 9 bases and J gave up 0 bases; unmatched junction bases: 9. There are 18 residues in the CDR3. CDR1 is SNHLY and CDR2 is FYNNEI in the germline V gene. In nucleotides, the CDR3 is TGTGCCAGTCTCGGGACTAGCGGGAGGACGGACTCCTACAATGAGCAGTTCTTC. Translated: CASLGTSGRTDSYNEQFF.